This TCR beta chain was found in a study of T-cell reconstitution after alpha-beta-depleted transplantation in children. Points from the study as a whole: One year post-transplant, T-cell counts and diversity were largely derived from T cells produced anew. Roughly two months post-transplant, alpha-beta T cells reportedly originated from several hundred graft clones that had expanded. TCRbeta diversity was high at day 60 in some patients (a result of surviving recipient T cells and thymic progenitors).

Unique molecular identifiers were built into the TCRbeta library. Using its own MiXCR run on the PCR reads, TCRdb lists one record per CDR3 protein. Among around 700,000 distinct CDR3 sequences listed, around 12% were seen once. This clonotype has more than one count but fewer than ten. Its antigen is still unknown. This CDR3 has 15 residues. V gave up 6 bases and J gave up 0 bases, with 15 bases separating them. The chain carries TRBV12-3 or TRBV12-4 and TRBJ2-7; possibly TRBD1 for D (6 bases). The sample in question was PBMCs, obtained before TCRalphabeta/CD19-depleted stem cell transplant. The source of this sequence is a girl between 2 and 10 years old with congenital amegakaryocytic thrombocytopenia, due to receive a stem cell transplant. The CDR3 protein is CASRTGTLSSYEQYF. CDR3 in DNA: TGTGCCAGCAGGACCGGGACACTAAGCTCCTACGAGCAGTACTTC.